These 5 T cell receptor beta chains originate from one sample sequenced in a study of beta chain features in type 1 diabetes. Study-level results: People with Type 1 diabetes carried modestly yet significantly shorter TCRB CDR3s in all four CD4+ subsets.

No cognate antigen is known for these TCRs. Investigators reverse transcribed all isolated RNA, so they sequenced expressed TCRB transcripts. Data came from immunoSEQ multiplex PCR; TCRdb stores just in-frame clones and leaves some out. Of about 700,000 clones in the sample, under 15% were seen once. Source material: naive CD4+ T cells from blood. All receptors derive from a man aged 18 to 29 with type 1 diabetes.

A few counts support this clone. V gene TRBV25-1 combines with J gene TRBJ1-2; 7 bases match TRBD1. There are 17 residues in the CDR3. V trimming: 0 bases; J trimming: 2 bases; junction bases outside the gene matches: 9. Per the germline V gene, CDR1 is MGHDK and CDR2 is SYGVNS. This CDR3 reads CASSEYWAQGVNYGYTF. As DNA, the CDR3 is TGTGCCAGCAGTGAATATTGGGCCCAGGGGGTGAACTATGGCTACACCTTC.

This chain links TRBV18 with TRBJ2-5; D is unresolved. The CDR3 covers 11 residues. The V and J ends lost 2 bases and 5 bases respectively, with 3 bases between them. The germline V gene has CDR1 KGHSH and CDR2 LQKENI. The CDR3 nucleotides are TGTGCCAGCTCACCATGGGAGACCCAGTACTTC. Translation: CASSPWETQYF.

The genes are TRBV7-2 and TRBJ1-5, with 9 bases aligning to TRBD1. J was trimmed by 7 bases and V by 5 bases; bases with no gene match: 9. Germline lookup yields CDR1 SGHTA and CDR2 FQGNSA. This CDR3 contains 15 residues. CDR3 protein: CASSLYRGRGQPQHF. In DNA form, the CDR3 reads TGTGCCAGCAGCCTCTACAGGGGGCGAGGACAGCCCCAGCATTTT.

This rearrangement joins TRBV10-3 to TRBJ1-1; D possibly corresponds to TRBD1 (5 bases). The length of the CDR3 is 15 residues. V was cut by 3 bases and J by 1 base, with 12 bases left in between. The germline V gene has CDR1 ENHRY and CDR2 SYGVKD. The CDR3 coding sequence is TGTGCCATCAGTGATGGGGGTATGACGAACACTGAAGCTTTCTTT. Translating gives CAISDGGMTNTEAFF.

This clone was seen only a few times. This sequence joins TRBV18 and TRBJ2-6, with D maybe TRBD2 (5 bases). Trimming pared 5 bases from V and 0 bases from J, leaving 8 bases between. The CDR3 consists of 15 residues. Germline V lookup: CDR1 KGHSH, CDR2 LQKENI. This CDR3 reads CASSVGSSGANVLTF. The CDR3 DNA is TGTGCCAGCTCAGTGGGGAGCTCTGGGGCCAACGTCCTGACTTTC.